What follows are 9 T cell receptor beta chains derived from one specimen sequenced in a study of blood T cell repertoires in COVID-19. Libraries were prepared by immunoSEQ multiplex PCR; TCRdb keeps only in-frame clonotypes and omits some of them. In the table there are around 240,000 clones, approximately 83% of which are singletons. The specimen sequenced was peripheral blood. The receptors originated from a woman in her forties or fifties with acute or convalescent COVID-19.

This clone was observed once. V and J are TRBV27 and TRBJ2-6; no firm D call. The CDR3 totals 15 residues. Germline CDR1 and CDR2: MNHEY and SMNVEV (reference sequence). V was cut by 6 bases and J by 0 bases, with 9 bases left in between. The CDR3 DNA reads TGTGCCAGCAGGGTCCCGCGCTCTGGGGCCAACGTCCTGACTTTC. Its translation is CASRVPRSGANVLTF. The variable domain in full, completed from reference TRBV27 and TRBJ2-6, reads EAQVTQNPRYLITVTGKKLTVTCSQNMNHEYMSWYRQDPGLGLRQIYYSMNVEVTDKGDVPEGYKVSRKEKRNFPLILESPSPNQTSLYFCASRVPRSGANVLTFGAGSRLTVL.

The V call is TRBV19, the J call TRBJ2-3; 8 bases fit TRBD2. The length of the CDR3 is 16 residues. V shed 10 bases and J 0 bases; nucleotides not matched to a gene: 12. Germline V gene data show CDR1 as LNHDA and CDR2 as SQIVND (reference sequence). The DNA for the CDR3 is TGTGCCACCGCGGCGTCTCGGGAGGGAAGCACAGATACGCAGTATTTT. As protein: CATAASREGSTDTQYF.

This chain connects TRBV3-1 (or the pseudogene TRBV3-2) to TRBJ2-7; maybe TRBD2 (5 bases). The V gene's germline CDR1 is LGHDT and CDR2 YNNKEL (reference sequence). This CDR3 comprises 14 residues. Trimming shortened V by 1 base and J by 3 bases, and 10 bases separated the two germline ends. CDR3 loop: CASSQGTVGYEQYF. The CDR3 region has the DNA TGTGCCAGCAGCCAAGGGACTGTAGGCTACGAGCAGTACTTC.

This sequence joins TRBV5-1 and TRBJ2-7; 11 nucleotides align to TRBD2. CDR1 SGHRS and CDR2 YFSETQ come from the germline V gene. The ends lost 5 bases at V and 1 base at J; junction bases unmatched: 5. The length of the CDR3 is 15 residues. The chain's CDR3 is CASRKLAGESYEQYF. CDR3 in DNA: TGCGCCAGCAGGAAACTAGCGGGAGAGTCCTACGAGCAGTACTTC.

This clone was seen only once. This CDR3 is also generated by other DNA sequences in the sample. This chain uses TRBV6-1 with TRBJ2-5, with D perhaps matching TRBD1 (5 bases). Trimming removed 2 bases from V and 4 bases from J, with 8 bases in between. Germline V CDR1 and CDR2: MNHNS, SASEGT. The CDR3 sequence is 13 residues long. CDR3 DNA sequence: TGTGCCAGCAGTGAATCAGGGTTAGAGACCCAGTACTTC. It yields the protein CASSESGLETQYF.

The CDR3 nucleotides are TGTGCCAGCTCACCACCGGGGCAGGGGTTGCTCGATCAGCCCCAGCATTTT. Protein sequence: CASSPPGQGLLDQPQHF. The chain joins TRBV18 to TRBJ1-5; tentatively, D is TRBD1 (6 bases). The V and J ends lost 0 bases and 5 bases respectively, with 17 bases between them. CDR3 size: 17 residues. Germline CDR1 is KGHSH and CDR2 is LQKENI.

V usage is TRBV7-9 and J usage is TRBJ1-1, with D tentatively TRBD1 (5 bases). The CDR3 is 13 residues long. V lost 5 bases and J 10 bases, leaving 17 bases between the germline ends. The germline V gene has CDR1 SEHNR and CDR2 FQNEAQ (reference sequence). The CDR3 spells CASSAQTGEGAFF. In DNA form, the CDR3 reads TGTGCCAGCAGCGCTCAGACGGGGGAAGGAGCTTTCTTT.

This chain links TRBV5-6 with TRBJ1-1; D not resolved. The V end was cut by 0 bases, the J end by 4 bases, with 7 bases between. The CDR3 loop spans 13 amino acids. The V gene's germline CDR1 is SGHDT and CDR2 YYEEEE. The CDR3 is CASSLGSLTEAFF. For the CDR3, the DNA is TGTGCCAGCAGCTTGGGCAGTCTCACTGAAGCTTTCTTT.

The CDR3 loop is CASSPGQGEERGYTF. The DNA of the CDR3 is TGTGCCAGCAGTCCGGGACAGGGGGAAGAGCGTGGCTACACCTTC. V is TRBV4-2 and J is TRBJ1-2; 11 bases line up with TRBD1. There are 15 residues in the CDR3. V was pared by 6 bases and J by 7 bases, with 10 bases of the junction left unmatched. CDR1 and CDR2 (germline): LGHNA, YNFKEQ.